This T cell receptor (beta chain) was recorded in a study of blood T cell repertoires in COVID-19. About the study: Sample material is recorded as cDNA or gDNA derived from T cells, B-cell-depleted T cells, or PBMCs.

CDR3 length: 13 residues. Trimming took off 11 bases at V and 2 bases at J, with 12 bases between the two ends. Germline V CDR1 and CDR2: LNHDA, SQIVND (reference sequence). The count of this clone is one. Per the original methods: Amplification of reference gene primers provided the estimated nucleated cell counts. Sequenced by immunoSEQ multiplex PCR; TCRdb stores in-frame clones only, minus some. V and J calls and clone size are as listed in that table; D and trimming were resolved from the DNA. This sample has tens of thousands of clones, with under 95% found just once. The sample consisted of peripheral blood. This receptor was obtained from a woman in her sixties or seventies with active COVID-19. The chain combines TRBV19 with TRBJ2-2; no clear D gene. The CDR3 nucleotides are TGTGCCGCACAGAACCTTAACACCGGGGAGCTGTTTTTT. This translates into CAAQNLNTGELFF.